This record concerns one T cell receptor (beta chain) sequence. The data stem from a study of blood T cell repertoires in COVID-19. Study information: Samples of COVID-19 (acute and convalescent) were obtained from the United States, Italy and Spain. From T cells, B-cell-depleted T cells, or PBMCs came the material, which was cDNA or gDNA.

Profiled with immunoSEQ multiplex PCR; TCRdb holds only in-frame clones, not every one. Seen here are a few hundred thousand clones, about 84% observed once, and the top ten hold about 7.2%. Individuals aged about 18 to 100 years were recruited from around 22 US areas. Cohort assignment relied on participant-reported clinical history. Specimen: PBMCs or T cells enriched from blood (not recorded which). This clonotype originated in a woman between 40 and 55 years old with acute COVID-19.

The DNA of the CDR3 is TGTGCCAGCAGAGAACTCCCGACAGGGCACGAGCAGTACTTC. Amino acids: CASRELPTGHEQYF. This chain uses TRBV2 with TRBJ2-7; 7 bases are shared with TRBD1. Trimming cost V 6 bases and J 5 bases; bases outside gene matches: 10. The germline CDR1 and CDR2 sequences are SNHLY and FYNNEI. The CDR3 has 14 amino acids.